This TCR beta chain was sequenced for a study of cytomegalovirus exposure and HLA in healthy donors. The wider study: There were roughly 80 million unique TCRs (from HLA-typed donors) in an early data release.

A multiplex PCR was run with 60 Vbeta primers and 13 Jbeta primers. Some clones are missing from TCRdb's copy, which holds only in-frame ones; the method was immunoSEQ multiplex PCR. This repertoire shows roughly 250,000 clones, 84% found once; its top ten account for roughly 2%. This clone was recorded only once. The V gene lost 1 base and the J gene lost 7 bases, with 4 bases spanning the gap. There are 11 residues in the CDR3. Germline CDR1 is MNHEY and CDR2 is SMNVEV (reference sequence). Sample: PBMCs. The chain employs TRBV27 and TRBJ2-5; no definite D call. This clonotype was obtained from a middle-aged woman in good health and CMV-seropositive. CDR3 sequence (DNA): TGTGCCAGCAGTTTATACGGGACCCAGTACTTC. Translation: CASSLYGTQYF.